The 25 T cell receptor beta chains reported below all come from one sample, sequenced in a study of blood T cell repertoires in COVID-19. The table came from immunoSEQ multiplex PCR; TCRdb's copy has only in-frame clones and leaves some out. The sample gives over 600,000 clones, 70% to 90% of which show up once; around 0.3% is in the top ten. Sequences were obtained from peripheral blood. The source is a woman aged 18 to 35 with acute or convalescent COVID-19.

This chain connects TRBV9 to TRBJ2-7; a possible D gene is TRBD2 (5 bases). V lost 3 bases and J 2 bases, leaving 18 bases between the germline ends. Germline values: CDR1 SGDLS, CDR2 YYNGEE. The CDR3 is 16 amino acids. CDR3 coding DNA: TGTGCCAGCAGCGGCATACGGGGATCCAGTACCTACGAGCAGTACTTC. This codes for CASSGIRGSSTYEQYF.

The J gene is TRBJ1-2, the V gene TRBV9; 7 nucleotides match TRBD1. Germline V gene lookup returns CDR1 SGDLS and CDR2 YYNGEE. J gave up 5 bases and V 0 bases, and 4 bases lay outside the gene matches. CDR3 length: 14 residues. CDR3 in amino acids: CASSVGDSQYGYTF. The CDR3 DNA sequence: TGTGCCAGCAGCGTAGGGGACAGCCAATATGGCTACACCTTC.

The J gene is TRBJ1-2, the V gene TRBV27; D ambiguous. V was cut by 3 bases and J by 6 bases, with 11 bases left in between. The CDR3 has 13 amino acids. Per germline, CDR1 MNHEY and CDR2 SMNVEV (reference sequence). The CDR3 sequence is CASSFLYSDGYTF. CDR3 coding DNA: TGTGCCAGCAGTTTTCTCTACTCGGATGGCTACACCTTC.

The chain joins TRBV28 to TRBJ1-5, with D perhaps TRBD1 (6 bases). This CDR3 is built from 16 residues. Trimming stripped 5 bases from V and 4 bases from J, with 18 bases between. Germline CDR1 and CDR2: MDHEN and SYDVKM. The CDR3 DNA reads TGTGCCAGCAGTAAAGGAAGGGCAGGGGTGAATCAGCCCCAGCATTTT. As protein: CASSKGRAGVNQPQHF.

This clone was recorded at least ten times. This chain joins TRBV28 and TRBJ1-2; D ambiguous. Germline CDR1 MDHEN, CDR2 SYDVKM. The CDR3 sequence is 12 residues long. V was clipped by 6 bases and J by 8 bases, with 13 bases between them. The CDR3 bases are TGTGCCAGCAGCCAGTCAAATCAAGGCTACACCTTC. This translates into CASSQSNQGYTF.

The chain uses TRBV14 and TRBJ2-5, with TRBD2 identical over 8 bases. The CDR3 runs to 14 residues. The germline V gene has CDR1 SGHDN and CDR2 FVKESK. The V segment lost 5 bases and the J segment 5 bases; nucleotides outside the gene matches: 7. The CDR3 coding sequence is TGTGCCAGCAGCGGACGGGGGGGTTTGGAGACCCAGTACTTC. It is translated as CASSGRGGLETQYF.

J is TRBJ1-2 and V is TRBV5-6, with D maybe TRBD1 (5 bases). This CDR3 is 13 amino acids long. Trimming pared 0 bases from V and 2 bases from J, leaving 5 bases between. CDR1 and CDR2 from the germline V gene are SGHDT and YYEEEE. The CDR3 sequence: CASSLAGNYGYTF. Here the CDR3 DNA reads TGTGCCAGCAGCTTGGCAGGGAACTATGGCTACACCTTC.

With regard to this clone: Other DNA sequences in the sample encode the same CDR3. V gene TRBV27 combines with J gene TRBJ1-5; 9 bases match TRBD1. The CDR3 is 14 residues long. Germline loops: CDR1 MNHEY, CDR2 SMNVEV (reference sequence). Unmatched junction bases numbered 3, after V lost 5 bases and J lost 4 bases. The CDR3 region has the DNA TGTGCCAGCAGTCTGGGGACAGGGAATCAGCCCCAGCATTTT. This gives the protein CASSLGTGNQPQHF.

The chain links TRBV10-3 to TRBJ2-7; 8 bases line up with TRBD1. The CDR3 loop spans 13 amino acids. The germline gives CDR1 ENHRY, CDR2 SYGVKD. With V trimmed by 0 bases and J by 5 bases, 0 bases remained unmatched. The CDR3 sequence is CAISESQGDEQYF. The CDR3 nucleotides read TGTGCCATCAGTGAGTCACAGGGGGACGAGCAGTACTTC.

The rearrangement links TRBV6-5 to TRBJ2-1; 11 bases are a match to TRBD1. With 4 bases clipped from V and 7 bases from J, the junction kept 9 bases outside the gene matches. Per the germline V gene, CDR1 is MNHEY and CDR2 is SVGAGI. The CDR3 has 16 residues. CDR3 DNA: TGTGCCAGCAGTTCTCCCGGACAGGGGGCGCGAAATGAGCAGTTCTTC. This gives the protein CASSSPGQGARNEQFF.

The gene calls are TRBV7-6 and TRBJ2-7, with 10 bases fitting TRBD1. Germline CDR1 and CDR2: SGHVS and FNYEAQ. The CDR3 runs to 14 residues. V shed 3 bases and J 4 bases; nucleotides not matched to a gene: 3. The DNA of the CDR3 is TGTGCCAGCAGCTTGGGACAGGGGATGTACGAGCAGTACTTC. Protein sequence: CASSLGQGMYEQYF. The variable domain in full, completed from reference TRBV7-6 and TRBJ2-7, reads GAGVSQSPRYKVTKRGQDVALRCDPISGHVSLYWYRQALGQGPEFLTYFNYEAQQDKSGLPNDRFSAERPEGSISTLTIQRTEQRDSAMYRCASSLGQGMYEQYFGPGTRLTVT.

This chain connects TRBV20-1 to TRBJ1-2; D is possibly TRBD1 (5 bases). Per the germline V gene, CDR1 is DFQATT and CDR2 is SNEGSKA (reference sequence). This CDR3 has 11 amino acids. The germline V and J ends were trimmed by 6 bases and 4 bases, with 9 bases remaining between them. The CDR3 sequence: CSAGALYGYTF. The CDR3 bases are TGCAGTGCAGGGGCCCTCTATGGCTACACCTTC.

CDR3 sequence (DNA): TGTGCCAGCGCGATCGGAGCTGGAAACACCATATATTTT. This sequence encodes CASAIGAGNTIYF. V gene TRBV6-5 combines with J gene TRBJ1-3; D remains unclear. This CDR3 comprises 13 residues. Germline V gene sequence: CDR1 MNHEY, CDR2 SVGAGI. Trimming pared 8 bases from V and 2 bases from J, leaving 10 bases between.

The CDR3 sequence is CASSYSLGPEQYF. The CDR3, as DNA: TGTGCCAGCAGTTATAGTTTGGGCCCTGAGCAGTACTTC. V gene TRBV6-5 combines with J gene TRBJ2-7; D gene unclear. The CDR3 runs 13 residues. Germline-derived CDR1 and CDR2 are MNHEY and SVGAGI. V gave up 3 bases and J gave up 7 bases, with 13 bases separating them.

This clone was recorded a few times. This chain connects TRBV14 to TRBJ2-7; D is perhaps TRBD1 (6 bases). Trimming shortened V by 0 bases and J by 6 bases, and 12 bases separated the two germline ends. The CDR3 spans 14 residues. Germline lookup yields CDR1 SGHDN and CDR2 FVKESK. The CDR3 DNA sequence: TGTGCCAGCAGCCAAGATGTGGGGGCCGGCGAGCAGTACTTC. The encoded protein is CASSQDVGAGEQYF.

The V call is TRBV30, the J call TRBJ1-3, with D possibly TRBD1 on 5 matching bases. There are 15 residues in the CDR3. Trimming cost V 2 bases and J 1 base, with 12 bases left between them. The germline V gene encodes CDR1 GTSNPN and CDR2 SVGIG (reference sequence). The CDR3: CAWSNLGGSGNTIYF. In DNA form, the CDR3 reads TGTGCCTGGAGTAACCTGGGGGGATCTGGAAACACCATATATTTT.

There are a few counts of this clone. CDR3 region: CASSQTGHLLYGYTF. The CDR3 DNA reads as TGTGCCAGCAGCCAAACGGGACATCTCCTCTATGGCTACACCTTC. The V and J genes are TRBV3-1 (or the pseudogene TRBV3-2) and TRBJ1-2, with a possible D match to TRBD1 (6 bases). The CDR3 is 15 amino acids. In germline, CDR1 is LGHDT, CDR2 YNNKEL (reference sequence). Trimming pared 2 bases from V and 4 bases from J, leaving 14 bases between.

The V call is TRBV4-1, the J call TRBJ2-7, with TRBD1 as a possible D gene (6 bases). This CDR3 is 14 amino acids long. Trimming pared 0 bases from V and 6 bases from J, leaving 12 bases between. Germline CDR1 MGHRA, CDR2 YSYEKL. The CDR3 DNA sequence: TGCGCCAGCAGCCAAGATGATCAGGGGATCGAGCAGTACTTC. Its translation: CASSQDDQGIEQYF.

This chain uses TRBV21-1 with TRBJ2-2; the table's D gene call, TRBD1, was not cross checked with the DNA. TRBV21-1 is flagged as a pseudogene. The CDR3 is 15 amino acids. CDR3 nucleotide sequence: TGTGCCACCCACAAACAGGGGGCAGACACCGGGGAGCTGTTTTTT. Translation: CATHKQGADTGELFF.

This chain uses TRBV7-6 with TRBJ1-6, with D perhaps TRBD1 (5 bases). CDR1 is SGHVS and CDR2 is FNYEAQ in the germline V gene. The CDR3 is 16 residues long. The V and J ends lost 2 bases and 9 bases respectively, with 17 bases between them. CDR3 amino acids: CASSLSGQGSFSPLHF. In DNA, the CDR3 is TGTGCCAGCAGCTTATCCGGACAAGGATCCTTTTCACCCCTCCACTTT.

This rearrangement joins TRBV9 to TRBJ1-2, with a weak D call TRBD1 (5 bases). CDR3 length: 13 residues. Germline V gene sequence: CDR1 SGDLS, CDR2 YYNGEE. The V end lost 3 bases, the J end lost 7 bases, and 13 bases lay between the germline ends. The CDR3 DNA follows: TGTGCCAGCAGCGCTTCAGGGAACCCTGGCTACACCTTC. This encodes CASSASGNPGYTF.

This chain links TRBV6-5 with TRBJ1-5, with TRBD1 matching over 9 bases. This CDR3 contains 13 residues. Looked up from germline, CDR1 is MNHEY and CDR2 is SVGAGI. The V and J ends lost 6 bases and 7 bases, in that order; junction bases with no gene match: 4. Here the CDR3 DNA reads TGTGCCAGCAGACGGGACAGGGCCCAGCCCCAGCATTTT. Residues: CASRRDRAQPQHF.

As DNA, the CDR3 is TGTGCCAGCAGTTTGGGAACAGGGAGATCAGCTTTCTTT. This encodes CASSLGTGRSAFF. V usage is TRBV27 and J usage is TRBJ1-1, with D perhaps matching TRBD1 (6 bases). The CDR3 totals 13 residues. CDR1 and CDR2 (germline): MNHEY, SMNVEV (reference sequence). Deletions cut 3 bases from V and 10 bases from J, with 15 bases between.

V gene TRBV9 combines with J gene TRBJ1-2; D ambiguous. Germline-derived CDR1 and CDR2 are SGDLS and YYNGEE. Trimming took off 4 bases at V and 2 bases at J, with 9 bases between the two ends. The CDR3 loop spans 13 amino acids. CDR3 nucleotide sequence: TGTGCCAGCAGCCTACTCGCCAACTATGGCTACACCTTC. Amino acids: CASSLLANYGYTF.

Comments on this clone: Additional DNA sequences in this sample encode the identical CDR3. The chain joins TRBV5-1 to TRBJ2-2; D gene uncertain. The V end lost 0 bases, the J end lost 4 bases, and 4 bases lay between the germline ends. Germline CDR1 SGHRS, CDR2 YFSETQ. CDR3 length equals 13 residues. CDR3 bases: TGCGCCAGCAGCTTGGTTAGCACCGGGGAGCTGTTTTTT. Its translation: CASSLVSTGELFF.